Listed here is a single T cell receptor beta chain. The target antigen is unknown. This entry belongs to a study of OX40 agonist ivuxolimab in advanced cancers. Study-wide context: Ivuxolimab, an agonist antibody against OX40 (CD134), was given to patients. Prior checkpoint blockade (anti-PD-1, anti-PD-L1 or anti-CTLA-4) was permitted; 40% had it. Whole-study results and caveats: The specificity for antigen of the expanded peripheral T cells was not determined. In a subset of nonresponders, normalized T-cell clonal expansion was also low.

The protocol was immunoSEQ multiplex PCR, while the TCRdb copy is restricted to in-frame clones and leaves out a portion. The profile shows 70,000 to 100,000 clones, over 80% of them singletons. The CDR3 covers 15 residues. Germline V lookup: CDR1 GTSNPN, CDR2 SVGIG (reference sequence). The ends were cut back, 6 bases at V and 3 bases at J, with 17 bases in the middle. This sample comprised CD4+ or CD8+ T cells sorted from blood, obtained in a trial of the OX40 agonist ivuxolimab. The chain carries TRBV30 and TRBJ2-2; D is perhaps TRBD2 (6 bases). The sequence derives from an adult with an advanced solid tumor such as melanoma, head and neck, liver or kidney cancer. For the CDR3, the DNA is TGTGCCTGTCGTCCCGGGACTCAACACACCGGGGAGCTGTTTTTT. It specifies CACRPGTQHTGELFF.